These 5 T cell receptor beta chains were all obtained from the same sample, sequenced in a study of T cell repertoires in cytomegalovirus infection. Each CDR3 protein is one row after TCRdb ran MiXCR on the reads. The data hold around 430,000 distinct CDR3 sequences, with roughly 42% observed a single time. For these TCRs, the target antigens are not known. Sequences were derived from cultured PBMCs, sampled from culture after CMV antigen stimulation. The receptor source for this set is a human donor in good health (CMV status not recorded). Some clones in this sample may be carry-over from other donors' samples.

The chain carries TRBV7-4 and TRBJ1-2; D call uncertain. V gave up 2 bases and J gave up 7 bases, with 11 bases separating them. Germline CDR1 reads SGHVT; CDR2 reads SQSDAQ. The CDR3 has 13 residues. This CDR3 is CASSLSRSPGYTF. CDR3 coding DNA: TGTGCCAGCAGCTTATCGAGGTCCCCTGGCTACACCTTC.

DNA for the CDR3: TGTGCCAGCAGTCCCTGGGACAGGACTTTGGGCGAGCAGTACTTC. Residues: CASSPWDRTLGEQYF. This chain links TRBV27 with TRBJ2-7, with TRBD1 matching over 8 bases. Germline V gives CDR1 MNHEY, CDR2 SMNVEV (reference sequence). The CDR3 has 15 residues. J lost 6 bases, V lost 5 bases, and 12 bases had no gene match.

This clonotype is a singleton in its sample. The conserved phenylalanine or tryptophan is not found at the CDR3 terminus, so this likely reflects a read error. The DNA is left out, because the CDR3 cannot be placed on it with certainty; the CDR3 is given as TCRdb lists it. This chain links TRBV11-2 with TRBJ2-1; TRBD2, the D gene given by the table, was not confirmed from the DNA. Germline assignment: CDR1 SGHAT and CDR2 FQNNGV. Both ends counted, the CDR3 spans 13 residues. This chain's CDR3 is CASSLDRLAGVVV.

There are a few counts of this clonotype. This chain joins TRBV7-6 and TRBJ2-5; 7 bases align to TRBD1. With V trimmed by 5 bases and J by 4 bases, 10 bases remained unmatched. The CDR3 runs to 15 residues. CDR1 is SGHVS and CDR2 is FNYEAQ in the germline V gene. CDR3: CASSRDSGGRETQYF. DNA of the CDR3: TGTGCCAGCAGCCGGGACAGTGGGGGAAGAGAGACCCAGTACTTC. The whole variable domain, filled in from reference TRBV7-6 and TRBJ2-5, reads GAGVSQSPRYKVTKRGQDVALRCDPISGHVSLYWYRQALGQGPEFLTYFNYEAQQDKSGLPNDRFSAERPEGSISTLTIQRTEQRDSAMYRCASSRDSGGRETQYFGPGTRLLVL.

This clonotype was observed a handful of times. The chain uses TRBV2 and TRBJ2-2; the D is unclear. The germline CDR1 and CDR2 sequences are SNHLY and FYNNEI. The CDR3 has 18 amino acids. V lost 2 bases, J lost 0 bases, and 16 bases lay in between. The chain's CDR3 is CASSEFPVSASNTGELFF. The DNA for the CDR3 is TGTGCCAGCAGTGAATTTCCCGTGTCAGCCTCGAACACCGGGGAGCTGTTTTTT.